The 14 T cell receptor beta chains given below trace back to one sample, sequenced in a study of CD8 T cells in ankylosing spondylitis. TCRdb recomputed calls from the 5' RACE reads with MiXCR, one row per CDR3 protein. The sample has about 88,000 distinct CDR3 sequences; 27% are singletons. The sequenced material came from blood, either unsorted or a sorted T cell fraction (not recorded which). Every receptor here comes from a male donor with ankylosing spondylitis or in good health (not recorded which).

This rearrangement joins TRBV12-3 or TRBV12-4 to TRBJ1-5; D unclear. Trimming cost V 4 bases and J 2 bases, with 9 bases left between them. The CDR3 spans 14 residues. This CDR3 is CASSSSFGNQPQHF. The CDR3 DNA follows: TGTGCCAGCAGTTCCAGTTTTGGCAATCAGCCCCAGCATTTT.

V and J are TRBV5-1 and TRBJ1-4; TRBD1 might be the D (5 bases). V shed 7 bases and J shed 4 bases, with 17 bases lying between them. The CDR3 spans 15 residues. Germline assignment: CDR1 SGHRS and CDR2 YFSETQ. The CDR3 here is CASVSGGTDNEKLFF. The CDR3 region has the DNA TGCGCCAGCGTCTCCGGCGGGACGGATAATGAAAAACTGTTTTTT.

The chain links TRBV18 to TRBJ2-5; the match to TRBD1 covers 11 bases. Germline-derived CDR1 and CDR2 are KGHSH and LQKENI. The CDR3 has 13 residues. V shed 6 bases and J 7 bases; nucleotides not matched to a gene: 4. The CDR3 bases are TGTGCCAGCTCTACTGGACAGGGGGCGACCCAGTACTTC. It yields the protein CASSTGQGATQYF.

The sample holds a few counts of this clonotype. The rearrangement links TRBV5-1 to TRBJ2-6, with D hard to call. Germline V gives CDR1 SGHRS, CDR2 YFSETQ. The CDR3 extends over 16 amino acids. V lost 0 bases, J lost 0 bases, and 7 bases lay in between. Here the CDR3 reads CASSLGPSSGANVLTF. For the CDR3, the DNA is TGCGCCAGCAGCTTGGGACCGTCCTCTGGGGCCAACGTCCTGACTTTC. The full variable domain, its missing parts supplied by reference TRBV5-1 and TRBJ2-6, is KAGVTQTPRYLIKTRGQQVTLSCSPISGHRSVSWYQQTPGQGLQFLFEYFSETQRNKGNFPGRFSGRQFSNSRSEMNVSTLELGDSALYLCASSLGPSSGANVLTFGAGSRLTVL.

This clonotype was observed at least ten times. The V and J genes are TRBV20-1 and TRBJ2-5; tentative D call: TRBD2 (5 bases). CDR1 is DFQATT and CDR2 is SNEGSKA in the germline V gene (reference sequence). V was shortened by 5 bases and J by 5 bases, with 12 bases between the two germline ends. This CDR3 comprises 12 residues. The CDR3 protein is CSALEREETQYF. The CDR3 nucleotides are TGCAGTGCTTTAGAGAGGGAGGAGACCCAGTACTTC.

This clonotype has just a few counts. The rearrangement uses TRBV7-2 and TRBJ1-5, with no clear D. CDR1 is SGHTA, CDR2 FQGNSA, per germline. The CDR3 sequence is 13 residues long. V lost 5 bases and J 4 bases, leaving 9 bases between the germline ends. The DNA of the CDR3 is TGTGCCAGCAGCCCGGACTGGAATCAGCCCCAGCATTTT. It translates to CASSPDWNQPQHF. The whole variable domain, remainder taken from reference TRBV7-2 and TRBJ1-5, is GAGVSQSPSNKVTEKGKDVELRCDPISGHTALYWYRQSLGQGLEFLIYFQGNSAPDKSGLPSDRFSAERTGGSVSTLTIQRTQQEDSAVYLCASSPDWNQPQHFGDGTRLSIL.

CDR3 amino acids: CASSSLRTGGKGYGYTF. The CDR3 DNA is TGTGCCAGCAGCTCCCTCCGCACAGGGGGCAAGGGCTATGGCTACACCTTC. The chain employs TRBV7-9 and TRBJ1-2, with 9 bases identical to TRBD1. This CDR3 has 17 amino acids. V trimming: 4 bases; J trimming: 4 bases; junction bases outside the gene matches: 13. In germline, CDR1 is SEHNR, CDR2 FQNEAQ (reference sequence).

This clonotype was counted ten times or more. This rearrangement joins TRBV6-5 to TRBJ1-6; D gene unclear. Germline V lookup: CDR1 MNHEY, CDR2 SVGAGI. V was cut by 2 bases and J by 7 bases, with 9 bases left in between. The CDR3 covers 14 residues. This CDR3 is CASSYPTPNSPLHF. The CDR3 bases are TGTGCCAGCAGTTACCCAACCCCCAATTCACCCCTCCACTTT.

The V and J genes are TRBV29-1 and TRBJ1-5; D is ambiguous. The V end was cut by 4 bases, the J end by 7 bases, with 8 bases between. The length of the CDR3 is 11 residues. Looked up from germline, CDR1 is SQVTM and CDR2 is ANQGSEA. The CDR3 here is CSVGAEQPQHF. CDR3 bases: TGCAGCGTTGGTGCCGAACAGCCCCAGCATTTT.

Only a few counts were recorded for this clonotype. The CDR3 is CASMGPGGYEQYF. CDR3 DNA sequence: TGCGCCAGCATGGGTCCAGGGGGCTACGAGCAGTACTTC. This chain links TRBV5-1 with TRBJ2-7, with TRBD1 identical over 7 bases. After removal of 6 bases from V and 3 bases from J, the junction contained 6 bases not matched to a gene. The germline gives CDR1 SGHRS, CDR2 YFSETQ. This CDR3 is built from 13 residues. The entire variable domain, with the rest obtained from reference TRBV5-1 and TRBJ2-7, is as follows: KAGVTQTPRYLIKTRGQQVTLSCSPISGHRSVSWYQQTPGQGLQFLFEYFSETQRNKGNFPGRFSGRQFSNSRSEMNVSTLELGDSALYLCASMGPGGYEQYFGPGTRLTVT.

There are a few counts of this clonotype. The chain joins TRBV5-8 to TRBJ2-3; D is possibly TRBD1 (5 bases). This CDR3 region has 14 residues. V lost 2 bases, J lost 4 bases, and 11 bases lay in between. Germline V gives CDR1 SGHTS, CDR2 YDEGEE. Here the CDR3 DNA reads TGTGCCAGCAGCTTCTACATGACAGCAGATACGCAGTATTTT. Its protein is CASSFYMTADTQYF.

This chain connects TRBV7-3 to TRBJ2-2; D may match TRBD1 or TRBD2 (5 bases each). V was trimmed by 7 bases and J by 2 bases, leaving 11 bases between them. The germline CDR1 and CDR2 sequences are SGHTA and FQGTGA. The CDR3 length is 14 residues. CDR3 coding DNA: TGTGCCAGCACCCAGGGAGACAACACCGGGGAGCTGTTTTTT. This encodes CASTQGDNTGELFF.

The chain couples TRBV5-6 to TRBJ1-1; the match to TRBD1 covers 9 bases. CDR3 length equals 13 residues. CDR1 and CDR2 from the germline V gene are SGHDT and YYEEEE. J lost 11 bases, V lost 4 bases, and 9 bases had no gene match. The chain's CDR3 is CASSLRTGDWAFF. DNA for the CDR3: TGTGCCAGCAGCCTAAGGACAGGGGATTGGGCTTTCTTT.

This clonotype was picked up one time. The chain is built from TRBV7-2 and TRBJ1-5, with 9 bases that match TRBD1. The CDR3 is 17 residues long. The V gene's germline CDR1 is SGHTA and CDR2 FQGNSA. Trimming at V came to 10 bases and at J to 6 bases, leaving 19 bases not matched to a gene. This CDR3 reads CAITQGTGNLMSQPQHF. CDR3 in DNA: TGTGCCATCACCCAGGGGACAGGGAATTTGATGAGTCAGCCCCAGCATTTT.